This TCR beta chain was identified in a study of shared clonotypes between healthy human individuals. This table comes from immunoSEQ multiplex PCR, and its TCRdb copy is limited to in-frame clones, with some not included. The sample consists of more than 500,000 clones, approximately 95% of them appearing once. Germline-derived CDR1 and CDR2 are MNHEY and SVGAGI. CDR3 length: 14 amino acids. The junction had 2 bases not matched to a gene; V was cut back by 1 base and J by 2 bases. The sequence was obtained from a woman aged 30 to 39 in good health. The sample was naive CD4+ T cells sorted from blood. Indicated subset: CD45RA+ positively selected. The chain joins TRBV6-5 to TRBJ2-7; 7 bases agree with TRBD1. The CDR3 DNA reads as TGTGCCAGCAGTTACTACAGGGGAACCTACGAGCAGTACTTC. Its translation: CASSYYRGTYEQYF.